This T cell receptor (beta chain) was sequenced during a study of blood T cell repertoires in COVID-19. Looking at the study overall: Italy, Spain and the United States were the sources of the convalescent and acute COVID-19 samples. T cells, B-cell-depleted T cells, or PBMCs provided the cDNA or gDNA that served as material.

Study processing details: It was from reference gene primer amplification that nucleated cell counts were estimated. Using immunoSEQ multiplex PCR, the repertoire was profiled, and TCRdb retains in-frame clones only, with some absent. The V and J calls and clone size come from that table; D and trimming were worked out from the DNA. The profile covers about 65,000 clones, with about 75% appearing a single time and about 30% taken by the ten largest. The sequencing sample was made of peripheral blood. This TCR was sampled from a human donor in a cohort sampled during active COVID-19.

The CDR3: CASSVQGHGGYTF. DNA of the CDR3: TGTGCCAGCAGCGTTCAGGGGCATGGGGGCTACACCTTC. The rearrangement links TRBV9 to TRBJ1-2; maybe TRBD1 (6 bases). Trimming left V 2 bases short and J 8 bases short, with 13 bases between. This CDR3 is built from 13 residues. Germline V gene lookup returns CDR1 SGDLS and CDR2 YYNGEE. Full variable domain (rest looked up from reference TRBV9 and TRBJ1-2): DSGVTQTPKHLITATGQRVTLRCSPRSGDLSVYWYQQSLDQGLQFLIQYYNGEERAKGNILERFSAQQFPDLHSELNLSSLELGDSALYFCASSVQGHGGYTFGSGTRLTVV.